The TCR beta chain described here comes from a study of shared clonotypes between healthy human individuals. Background on the study: Aged between 18 and 49, the donors were a couple of women and three men.

In the case of this clone: The antigen is unknown.

Naivety among CD8 cells was defined by CD45RO negativity and positive CCR7 selection, thereby excluding terminally differentiated effector memory CD45RA+ cells. Produced via immunoSEQ multiplex PCR; TCRdb's table is partial and in-frame only. The sample comprises millions of clones, about 95% of which are singletons, and around 1.1% rests with the top ten. Study-wide findings and caveats: A generally larger estimated richness was seen in naive subsets than in memory subsets. Clonotype sharing among the donors was expected to vary with sequencing depth.

Germline CDR1 and CDR2: SGHVS and FQNEAQ. This CDR3 region has 12 residues. V lost 4 bases and J lost 6, with 10 bases in between. The clonotype comes from a man between 18 and 29 years old in good health. The sequenced sample was naive CD8+ T cells sorted from blood. V gene TRBV7-8 combines with J gene TRBJ2-7; D gene uncertain. Here the CDR3 reads CASSSDRVEQYF. CDR3 coding DNA: TGTGCCAGCAGCTCCGACCGGGTCGAGCAGTACTTC.